These 17 T cell receptor beta chains originate from one sample sequenced in a study of T cell repertoires in cytomegalovirus infection. MiXCR, run by TCRdb on the reads, gives a single entry per CDR3 protein. The table includes 400,000 or so distinct CDR3 sequences, 18% detected once. The sequenced sample was PBMCs. The receptors stem from a human donor in good health (CMV status not recorded). Some clones in this sample may be carry-over from other donors' samples.

The chain is built from TRBV5-1 and TRBJ1-5; D gene uncertain. The germline V gene has CDR1 SGHRS and CDR2 YFSETQ. The CDR3 runs 15 residues. Trimming left V 0 bases short and J 3 bases short, with 10 bases between. CDR3 sequence reads: CASSLEAGVNQPQHF. The CDR3 DNA reads as TGCGCCAGCAGCTTGGAGGCAGGAGTCAATCAGCCCCAGCATTTT.

The chain is built from TRBV6-1 and TRBJ2-7; D unclear. This CDR3 spans 11 amino acids. The germline V gene has CDR1 MNHNS and CDR2 SASEGT. Trimming took off 7 bases at V and 4 bases at J, with 8 bases between the two ends. CDR3 protein: CASNIGYEQYF. The CDR3 DNA reads TGTGCCAGCAATATTGGTTACGAGCAGTACTTC.

V gene TRBV12-3 or TRBV12-4 combines with J gene TRBJ2-3, with a tentative D call TRBD2 (5 bases). The CDR3 loop spans 14 amino acids. Deletions cut 7 bases from V and 0 bases from J, with 11 bases between. This CDR3 reads CASKLGSSTDTQYF. CDR3 DNA: TGTGCCAGCAAATTAGGGAGTAGCACAGATACGCAGTATTTT.

This clonotype was counted at least ten times. This chain uses TRBV6-1 with TRBJ1-5; maybe TRBD1 (6 bases). The V gene lost 8 bases and the J gene lost 4 bases, with 12 bases spanning the gap. The CDR3 extends over 13 amino acids. The germline gives CDR1 MNHNS, CDR2 SASEGT. The DNA for the CDR3 is TGTGCCAGCTCAGGACAGTTGAATCAGCCCCAGCATTTT. Amino acids: CASSGQLNQPQHF.

This rearrangement joins TRBV11-3 to TRBJ1-1; a weak D match, TRBD1 (5 bases). V lost 1 base, J lost 4 bases, and 10 bases lay in between. CDR3 length: 14 residues. Germline V gene lookup returns CDR1 SGHNT and CDR2 YENEEA. In nucleotides, the CDR3 is TGTGCCAGCAGCTTAGTGAGGGACGGCACTGAAGCTTTCTTT. Residues: CASSLVRDGTEAFF.

There are a few counts of this clonotype. J is TRBJ2-5 and V is TRBV20-1; D remains unclear. Trimming cost V 5 bases and J 1 base, with 5 bases left between them. Germline assignment: CDR1 DFQATT and CDR2 SNEGSKA (reference sequence). This CDR3 spans 11 amino acids. CDR3 residues: CSAGLQETQYF. The CDR3, as DNA: TGCAGTGCTGGTCTCCAAGAGACCCAGTACTTC.

This clonotype was detected ten times or more. J is TRBJ1-5 and V is TRBV14; 8 bases fit TRBD1. V shed 10 bases and J 5 bases; nucleotides not matched to a gene: 7. Germline CDR1 reads SGHDN; CDR2 reads FVKESK. The CDR3 runs 13 residues. Here the CDR3 DNA reads TGTGCCATCGGTCAGGGGGCGCATCAGCCCCAGCATTTT. Translated: CAIGQGAHQPQHF.

Ten or more counts support this clonotype. The chain combines TRBV7-2 with TRBJ1-2, with TRBD1 identical over 7 bases. Germline assignment: CDR1 SGHTA and CDR2 FQGNSA. J gave up 8 bases and V 5 bases, and 11 bases lay outside the gene matches. This CDR3 region has 14 residues. CDR3 sequence (DNA): TGTGCCAGCAGCCGGGACAGACAACGACGGGGCTACACCTTC. Translating gives CASSRDRQRRGYTF.

There are a few counts of this clonotype. This chain connects TRBV12-3 or TRBV12-4 to TRBJ2-7; D is uncertain. Trimming removed 5 bases from V and 7 bases from J, with 12 bases in between. This CDR3 is 12 amino acids long. CDR3 sequence: CASSPFLREQYF. The CDR3 DNA is TGTGCCAGCAGTCCCTTCCTTCGAGAGCAGTACTTC.

The chain is built from TRBV5-1 and TRBJ2-3; TRBD1 matches 7 bases. Germline V gene data show CDR1 as SGHRS and CDR2 as YFSETQ. V was clipped by 2 bases and J by 7 bases; unmatched bases: 4. This CDR3 region has 13 residues. The CDR3 bases are TGCGCCAGCAGCTTCGACAGGGAAAATACGCAGTATTTT. Amino acid sequence: CASSFDRENTQYF.

This clonotype was picked up one time. The chain combines TRBV6-6 with TRBJ2-1; 8 bases are a match to TRBD2. V trimming: 7 bases; J trimming: 5 bases; junction bases outside the gene matches: 16. The CDR3 loop spans 17 amino acids. Germline V gene data show CDR1 as MNHNY and CDR2 as SVGAGI (reference sequence). The CDR3 DNA is TGTGCCAGCACCGGACTAGCTCCGAGAATCGCCGACAATGAGCAGTTCTTC. It translates to CASTGLAPRIADNEQFF.

About this clonotype itself: One end of the junction fails to match germline, which may point to a read error. The rearrangement links TRBV19 to TRBJ2-1, with TRBD2 as a possible D gene (5 bases). CDR1 LNHDA and CDR2 SQIVND come from the germline V gene (reference sequence). This CDR3 comprises 15 residues. For the CDR3, the DNA is TGTGCCAGAAGTACCTACGGGGTCCCCAACAATGAGCAGTTCTTC. Translation gives CARSTYGVPNNEQFF.

A few counts support this clonotype. The chain couples TRBV19 to TRBJ2-6, with 8 nucleotides matching TRBD1. This CDR3 is built from 18 residues. Germline V CDR1 and CDR2: LNHDA, SQIVND (reference sequence). J was trimmed by 0 bases and V by 3 bases; bases with no gene match: 7. The CDR3 sequence is CASSIQGAYDSGANVLTF. The CDR3 DNA follows: TGTGCCAGTAGTATTCAGGGGGCCTATGACTCTGGGGCCAACGTCCTGACTTTC.

This chain connects TRBV29-1 to TRBJ2-7, with D possibly TRBD1 on 6 matching bases. The CDR3 is 14 amino acids. Germline V gene data show CDR1 as SQVTM and CDR2 as ANQGSEA. V was cut by 2 bases and J by 2 bases, with 13 bases left in between. In nucleotides, the CDR3 is TGCAGCGTTGAAACCAACAGGGCCCCCTACGAGCAGTACTTC. Translation: CSVETNRAPYEQYF.

V usage is TRBV6-6 and J usage is TRBJ2-1; D uncertain. CDR1 is MNHNY, CDR2 SVGAGI, per germline (reference sequence). Trimming took off 5 bases at V and 8 bases at J, with 7 bases between the two ends. This CDR3 spans 11 amino acids. DNA of the CDR3: TGTGCCAGCAGTGGGTGGGATGAGCAGTTCTTC. As protein: CASSGWDEQFF.

The rearrangement uses TRBV10-3 and TRBJ1-5, with a tentative D call TRBD1 (6 bases). Germline CDR1 reads ENHRY; CDR2 reads SYGVKD. CDR3 length: 14 residues. The V gene lost 10 bases and the J gene lost 4 bases, with 17 bases spanning the gap. The CDR3 sequence is CATRGSGPNQPQHF. The DNA of the CDR3 is TGTGCCACCAGGGGTTCAGGGCCGAATCAGCCCCAGCATTTT.

The J gene is TRBJ2-1, the V gene TRBV20-1; the D is unclear. This CDR3 spans 10 amino acids. V dropped 0 bases and J dropped 12 bases, with 6 bases sitting between them. From germline, CDR1 is DFQATT and CDR2 SNEGSKA (reference sequence). Here the CDR3 DNA reads TGCAGTGCTAGAGAAGGGCGGCAGTTCTTC. This translates into CSAREGRQFF.